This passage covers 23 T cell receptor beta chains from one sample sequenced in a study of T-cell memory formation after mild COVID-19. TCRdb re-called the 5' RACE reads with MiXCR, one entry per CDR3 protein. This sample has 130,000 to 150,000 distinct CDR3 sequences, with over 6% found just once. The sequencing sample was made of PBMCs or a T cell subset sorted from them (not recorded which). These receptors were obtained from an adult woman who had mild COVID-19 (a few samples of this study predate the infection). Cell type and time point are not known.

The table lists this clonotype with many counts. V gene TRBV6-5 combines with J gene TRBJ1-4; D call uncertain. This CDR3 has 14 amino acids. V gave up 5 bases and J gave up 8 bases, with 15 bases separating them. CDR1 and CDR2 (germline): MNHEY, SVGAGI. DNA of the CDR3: TGTGCCAGCAGTCCCCGGGCCATCGGCGAAAAACTGTTTTTT. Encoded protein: CASSPRAIGEKLFF.

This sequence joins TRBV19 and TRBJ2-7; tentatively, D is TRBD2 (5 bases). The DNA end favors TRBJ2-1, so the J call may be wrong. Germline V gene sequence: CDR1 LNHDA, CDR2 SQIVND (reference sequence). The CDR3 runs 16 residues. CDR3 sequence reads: CASSKEASSSYNEQFF. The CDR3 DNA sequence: TGTGCCAGTAGTAAGGAGGCTAGCAGCTCCTACAATGAGCAGTTCTTC.

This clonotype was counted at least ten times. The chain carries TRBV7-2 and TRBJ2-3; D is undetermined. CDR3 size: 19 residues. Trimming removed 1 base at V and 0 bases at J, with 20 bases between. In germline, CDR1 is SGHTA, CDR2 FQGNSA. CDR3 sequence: CASSLVPSPPRSSTDTQYF. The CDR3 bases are TGTGCCAGCAGCTTAGTACCCAGCCCGCCTCGTTCTAGCACAGATACGCAGTATTTT. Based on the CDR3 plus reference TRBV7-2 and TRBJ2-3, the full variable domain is GAGVSQSPSNKVTEKGKDVELRCDPISGHTALYWYRQSLGQGLEFLIYFQGNSAPDKSGLPSDRFSAERTGGSVSTLTIQRTQQEDSAVYLCASSLVPSPPRSSTDTQYFGPGTRLTVL.

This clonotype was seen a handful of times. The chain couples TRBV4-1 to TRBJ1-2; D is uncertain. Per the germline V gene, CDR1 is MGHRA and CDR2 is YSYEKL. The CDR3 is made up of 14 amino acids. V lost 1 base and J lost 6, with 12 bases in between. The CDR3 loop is CASSQVLLGNGYTF. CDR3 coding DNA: TGCGCCAGCAGCCAAGTACTACTAGGGAATGGCTACACCTTC.

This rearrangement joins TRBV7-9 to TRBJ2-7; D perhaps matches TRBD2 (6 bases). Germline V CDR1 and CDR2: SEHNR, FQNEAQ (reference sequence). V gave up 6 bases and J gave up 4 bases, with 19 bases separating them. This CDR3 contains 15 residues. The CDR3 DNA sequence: TGTGCCAGCAGTCAAACGGACGGGGGTTATTACGAGCAGTACTTC. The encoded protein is CASSQTDGGYYEQYF.

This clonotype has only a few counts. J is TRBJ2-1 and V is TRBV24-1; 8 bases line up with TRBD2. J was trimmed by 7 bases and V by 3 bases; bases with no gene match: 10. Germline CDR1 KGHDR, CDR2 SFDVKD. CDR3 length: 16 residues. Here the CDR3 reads CATSDPGTRSGNEQFF. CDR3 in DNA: TGTGCCACCAGTGATCCCGGGACTAGAAGTGGGAATGAGCAGTTCTTC.

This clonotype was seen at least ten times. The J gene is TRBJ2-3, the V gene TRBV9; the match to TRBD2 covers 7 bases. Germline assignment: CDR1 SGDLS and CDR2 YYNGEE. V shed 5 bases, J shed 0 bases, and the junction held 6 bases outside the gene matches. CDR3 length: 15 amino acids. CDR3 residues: CASRAIAGSTDTQYF. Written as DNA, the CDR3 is TGTGCCAGCAGAGCGATAGCGGGTAGCACAGATACGCAGTATTTT. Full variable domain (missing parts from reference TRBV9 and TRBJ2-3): DSGVTQTPKHLITATGQRVTLRCSPRSGDLSVYWYQQSLDQGLQFLIQYYNGEERAKGNILERFSAQQFPDLHSELNLSSLELGDSALYFCASRAIAGSTDTQYFGPGTRLTVL.

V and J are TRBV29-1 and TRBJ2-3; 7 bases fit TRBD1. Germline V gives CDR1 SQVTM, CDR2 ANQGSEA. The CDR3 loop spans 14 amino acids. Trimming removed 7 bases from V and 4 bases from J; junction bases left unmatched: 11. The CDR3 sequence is CSGGTDGPADTQYF. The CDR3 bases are TGCAGCGGGGGGACAGACGGACCCGCAGATACGCAGTATTTT.

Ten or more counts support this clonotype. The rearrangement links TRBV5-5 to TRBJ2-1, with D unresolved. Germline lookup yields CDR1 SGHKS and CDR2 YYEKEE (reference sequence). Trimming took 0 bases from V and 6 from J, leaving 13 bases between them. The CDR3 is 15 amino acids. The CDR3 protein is CASSLGVLGPNEQFF. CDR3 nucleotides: TGTGCCAGCAGCTTGGGAGTTTTAGGTCCCAATGAGCAGTTCTTC.

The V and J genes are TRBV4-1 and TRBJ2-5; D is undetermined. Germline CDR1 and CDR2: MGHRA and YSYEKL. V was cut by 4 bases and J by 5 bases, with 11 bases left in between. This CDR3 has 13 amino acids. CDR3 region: CASSPAGPETQYF. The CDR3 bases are TGCGCCAGCAGCCCCGCCGGTCCGGAGACCCAGTACTTC.

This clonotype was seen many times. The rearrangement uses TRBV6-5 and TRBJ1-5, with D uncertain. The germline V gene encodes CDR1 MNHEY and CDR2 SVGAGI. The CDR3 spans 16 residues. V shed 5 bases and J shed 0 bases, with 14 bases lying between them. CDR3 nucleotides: TGTGCCAGCAGTCCCCGGGATCTAAATAGCAATCAGCCCCAGCATTTT. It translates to CASSPRDLNSNQPQHF.

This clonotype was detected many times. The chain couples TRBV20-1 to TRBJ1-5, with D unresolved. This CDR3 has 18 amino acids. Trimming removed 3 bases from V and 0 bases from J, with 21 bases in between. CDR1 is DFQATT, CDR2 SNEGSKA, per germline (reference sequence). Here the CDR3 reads CSARALNWRENSNQPQHF. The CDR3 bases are TGCAGTGCTAGGGCCTTAAACTGGAGGGAAAATAGCAATCAGCCCCAGCATTTT.

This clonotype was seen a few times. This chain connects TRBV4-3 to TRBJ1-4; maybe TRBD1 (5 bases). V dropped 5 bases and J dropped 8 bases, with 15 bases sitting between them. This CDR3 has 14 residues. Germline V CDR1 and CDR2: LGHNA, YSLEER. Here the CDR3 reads CASSTDGPGEKLFF. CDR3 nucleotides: TGCGCCAGCAGCACGGACGGGCCAGGGGAAAAACTGTTTTTT.

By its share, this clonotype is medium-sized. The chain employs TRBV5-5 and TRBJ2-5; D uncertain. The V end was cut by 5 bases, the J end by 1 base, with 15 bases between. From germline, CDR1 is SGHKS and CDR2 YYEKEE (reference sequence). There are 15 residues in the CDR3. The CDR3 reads CASSTPGRSQETQYF. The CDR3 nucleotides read TGTGCCAGCAGTACCCCCGGGCGGTCCCAAGAGACCCAGTACTTC.

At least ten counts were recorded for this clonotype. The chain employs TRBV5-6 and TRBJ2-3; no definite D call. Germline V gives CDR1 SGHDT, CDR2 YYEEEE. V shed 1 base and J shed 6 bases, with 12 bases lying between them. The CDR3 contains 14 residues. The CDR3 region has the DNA TGTGCCAGCAGCTTGATATTGGAAGGGGATACGCAGTATTTT. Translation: CASSLILEGDTQYF.

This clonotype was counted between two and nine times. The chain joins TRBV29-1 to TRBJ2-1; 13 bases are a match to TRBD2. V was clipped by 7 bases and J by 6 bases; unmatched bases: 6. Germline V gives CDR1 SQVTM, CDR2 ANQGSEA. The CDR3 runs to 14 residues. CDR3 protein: CSAFGTSGINEQFF. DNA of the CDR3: TGCAGCGCCTTCGGGACTAGCGGGATCAATGAGCAGTTCTTC.

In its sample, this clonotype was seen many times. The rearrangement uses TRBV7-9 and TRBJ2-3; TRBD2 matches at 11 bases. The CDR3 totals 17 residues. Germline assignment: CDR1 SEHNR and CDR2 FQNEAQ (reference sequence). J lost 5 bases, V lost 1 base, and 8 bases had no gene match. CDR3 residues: CASSLGDLAGGRDTQYF. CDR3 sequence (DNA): TGTGCCAGCAGCTTAGGCGACCTAGCGGGAGGAAGAGATACGCAGTATTTT.

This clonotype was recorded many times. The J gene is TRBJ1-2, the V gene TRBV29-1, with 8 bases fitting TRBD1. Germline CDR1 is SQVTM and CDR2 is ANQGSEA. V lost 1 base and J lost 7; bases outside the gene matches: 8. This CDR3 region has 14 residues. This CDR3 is CSVEGRGQSSGYTF. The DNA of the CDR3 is TGCAGCGTTGAAGGCAGGGGGCAATCCAGTGGCTACACCTTC.

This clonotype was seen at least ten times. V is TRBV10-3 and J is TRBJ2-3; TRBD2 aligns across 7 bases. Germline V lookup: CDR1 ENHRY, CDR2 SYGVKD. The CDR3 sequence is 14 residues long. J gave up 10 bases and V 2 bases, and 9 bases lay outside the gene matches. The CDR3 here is CAISEDAGDRPQYF. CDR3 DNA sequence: TGTGCCATCAGTGAGGACGCGGGAGACCGGCCGCAGTATTTT.

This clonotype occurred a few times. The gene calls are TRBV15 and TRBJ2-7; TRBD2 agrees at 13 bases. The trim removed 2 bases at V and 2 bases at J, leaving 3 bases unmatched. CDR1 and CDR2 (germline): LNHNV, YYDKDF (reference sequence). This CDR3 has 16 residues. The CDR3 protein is CATSRRTSGSPYEQYF. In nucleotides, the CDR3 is TGTGCCACCAGCAGAAGGACTAGCGGGAGCCCCTACGAGCAGTACTTC.

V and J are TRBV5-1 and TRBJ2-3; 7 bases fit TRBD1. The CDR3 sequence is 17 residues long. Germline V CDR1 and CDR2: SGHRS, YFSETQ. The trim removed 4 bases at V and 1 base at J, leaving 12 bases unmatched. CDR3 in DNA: TGCGCCAGCAGCGCCGGGACAGTAGGCTCTCGCACAGATACGCAGTATTTT. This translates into CASSAGTVGSRTDTQYF.

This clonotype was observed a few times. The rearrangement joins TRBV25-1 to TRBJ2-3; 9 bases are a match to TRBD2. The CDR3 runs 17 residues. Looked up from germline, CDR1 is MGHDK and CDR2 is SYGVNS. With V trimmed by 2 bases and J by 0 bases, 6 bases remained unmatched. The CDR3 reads CASSEELAGFSTDTQYF. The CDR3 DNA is TGTGCCAGCAGTGAAGAGCTAGCGGGATTCAGCACAGATACGCAGTATTTT.

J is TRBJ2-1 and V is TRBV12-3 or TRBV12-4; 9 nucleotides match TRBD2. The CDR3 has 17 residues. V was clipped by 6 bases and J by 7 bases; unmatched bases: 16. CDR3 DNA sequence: TGTGCCAGCAGCCGTAGGGGGGGGCTAGCGGGGCGAAATGAGCAGTTCTTC. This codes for CASSRRGGLAGRNEQFF.